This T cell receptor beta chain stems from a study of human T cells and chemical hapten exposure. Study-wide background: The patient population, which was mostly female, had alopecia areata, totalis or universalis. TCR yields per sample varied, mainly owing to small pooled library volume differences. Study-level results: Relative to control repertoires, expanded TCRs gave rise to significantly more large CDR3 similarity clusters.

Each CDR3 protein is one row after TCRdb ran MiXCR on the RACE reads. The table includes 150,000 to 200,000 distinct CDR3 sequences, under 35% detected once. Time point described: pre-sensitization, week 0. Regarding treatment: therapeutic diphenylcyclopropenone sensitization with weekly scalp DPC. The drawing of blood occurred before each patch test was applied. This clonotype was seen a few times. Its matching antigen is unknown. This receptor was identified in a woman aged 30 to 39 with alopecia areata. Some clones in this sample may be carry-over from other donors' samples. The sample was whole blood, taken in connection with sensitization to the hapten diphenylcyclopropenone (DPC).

CDR3 sequence reads: CAFLTRGYNEQFF. For the CDR3, the DNA is TGTGCCTTCCTGACGAGGGGTTACAATGAGCAGTTCTTC. The chain recombines TRBV30 with TRBJ2-1; TRBD1 or TRBD2 may be the D gene (5 bases each). Trimming cost V 7 bases and J 4 bases, with 14 bases left between them. The germline gives CDR1 GTSNPN, CDR2 SVGIG (reference sequence). The CDR3 extends over 13 amino acids.